A single sample gave rise to the 5 T cell receptor beta chains below, sequenced in a study of CD8+CD57+ T cells in acquired aplastic anemia. Researchers used genomic DNA as the template to profile TCR beta VDJ and CDR3. TCRdb itself ran the reads through MiXCR, one entry per CDR3 protein. The table lists 180,000 or so distinct CDR3 sequences, under 55% of them singletons, with around 2.7% in the top ten. Material: sorted CD4+, CD8+, or CD8+CD57+ T cells (not recorded which) from PBMCs. The receptors here all came from a human donor in good health.

This clonotype was seen at least ten times. V gene TRBV2 combines with J gene TRBJ2-1, with TRBD1 matching over 7 bases. The CDR3 length is 11 residues. With 3 bases clipped from V and 10 bases from J, the junction kept 0 bases outside the gene matches. In germline, CDR1 is SNHLY, CDR2 FYNNEI. CDR3 region: CASSETGEQFF. Here the CDR3 DNA reads TGTGCCAGCAGTGAGACAGGGGAGCAGTTCTTC.

In this sample, this clonotype turned up many times. This CDR3 reads CASSLGASGRVNEQFF. The CDR3, as DNA: TGTGCCAGCAGCTTAGGAGCTAGCGGGAGGGTTAATGAGCAGTTCTTC. The chain links TRBV11-2 to TRBJ2-1; 12 nucleotides agree with TRBD2. Germline V gene lookup returns CDR1 SGHAT and CDR2 FQNNGV. CDR3 length: 16 residues. V shed 1 base, J shed 7 bases, and the junction held 5 bases outside the gene matches.

This chain joins TRBV6-1 and TRBJ2-2; TRBD2 aligns across 7 bases. This CDR3 contains 13 residues. J gave up 7 bases and V 1 base, and 0 bases lay outside the gene matches. Germline CDR1 reads MNHNS; CDR2 reads SASEGT. The CDR3 DNA sequence: TGTGCCAGCAGTGAAGGGGAGGGCGGGGAGCTGTTTTTT. Translation: CASSEGEGGELFF.

The rearrangement uses TRBV6-1 and TRBJ2-3; D unclear. Germline V lookup: CDR1 MNHNS, CDR2 SASEGT. The CDR3 sequence is 12 residues long. V dropped 6 bases and J dropped 11 bases, with 15 bases sitting between them. The CDR3 bases are TGTGCCAGCAGACGGACGACCTCTGGGCAGTATTTT. It codes for CASRRTTSGQYF.

This chain uses TRBV10-3 with TRBJ2-1, with 13 nucleotides matching TRBD2. The CDR3 is 13 residues long. J lost 8 bases, V lost 10 bases, and 5 bases had no gene match. Per the germline V gene, CDR1 is ENHRY and CDR2 is SYGVKD. The CDR3 is CASRTSGSYEQFF. CDR3 in DNA: TGTGCCAGTCGGACTAGCGGGAGCTATGAGCAGTTCTTC.